The 10 T cell receptor delta chains below all came from one sample that was sequenced in a study of γδ T cells in repeated Plasmodium falciparum infection. Flow sorting of PBMC yielded separate Vgamma9/Vdelta2+ and Vdelta2-negative gammadelta T cell populations for bulk repertoire analysis. TCRdb reprocessed the multiplex PCR reads through CATT. The sample has under 65,000 delta-chain clones, 1.7% seen once. The sample taken for sequencing was gamma-delta T cells from blood. Receptors originate from a pool of human donors (malaria-infected and uninfected, not separated).

This clone was counted a few times. With only one base between it and a far larger clone, this is likely a read error. The same CDR3 also results from other DNA sequences found in this sample. The chain is built from TRDV1 and TRDJ1; 10 bases line up with TRDD3. The J gene, left out of TCRdb, was set here by checking the DNA against germline. Germline CDR1 and CDR2: TSWWSYY and QGS. This CDR3 spans 21 amino acids. The J segment lost 2 bases and the V segment lost 2 bases, leaving 20 bases of the junction unmatched. Here the CDR3 DNA reads TGTGCTCTTGGGGAAGTGAAGGTACTGGGGGATTGGCCCCCGTATACCGATAAACTCATCTTT. Protein: CALGEVKVLGDWPPYTDKLIF.

This clone was observed a few times. The TCRdb protein comes from a much larger clone and disagrees with this DNA's translation at residue 14, likely due to a read error; the protein given here is derived from the DNA. The chain uses TRDV1 and TRDJ1; 7 positions match TRDD3. V was pared by 8 bases and J by 0 bases, with 27 bases of the junction left unmatched. Germline CDR1 and CDR2: TSWWSYY and QGS. The CDR3 sequence is 21 residues long. CDR3 loop: CALWAVPIRRTGARYTDKLIF. CDR3 coding DNA: TGTGCTCTTTGGGCAGTACCAATACGACGTACTGGGGCCAGGTACACCGATAAACTCATCTTT.

The table lists this clone with a few counts. TCRdb has a much larger clone's protein, which differs at residue 21 from the translation of this DNA, likely because of a read error; what is shown is the protein translated from the DNA. The V gene was identified as TRDV1, while no J gene was called; the DNA was not used to check the table's D call, TRDD3. Germline assignment: CDR1 TSWWSYY and CDR2 QGS. There are 23 residues in the CDR3. The CDR3 DNA reads TGTGCTCTTGGAGAACTCACCTTCCTAATTTCACCCGTCAGTGGGGATACAGCCGATAAACCCATCTTT. Its translation: CALGELTFLISPVSGDTADKPIF.

A few counts support this clone. It is likely a read error: a sequence one base away is far more abundant. Other DNA sequences of this sample code for an identical CDR3. V is TRDV1 and J is TRDJ1, with 8 bases identical to TRDD3. The J gene is absent in TCRdb and was assigned here via DNA matching to germline. Germline values: CDR1 TSWWSYY, CDR2 QGS. After removal of 0 bases from V and 7 bases from J, the junction contained 19 bases not matched to a gene. This CDR3 spans 19 amino acids. The CDR3 bases are TGTGCTCTTGGGGAACTCCATATACGTAGTACTGGGGGGAGATGTAAACTCATCTTT. Its protein product is CALGELHIRSTGGRCKLIF.

About this clone: Given a far larger clone just one base away, this is likely a sequencing read error. Different DNA sequences within this sample yield the same CDR3. This sequence joins TRDV2 and TRDJ1, with D possibly being TRDD3 (5 bases). The J gene was missing in TCRdb and was found by matching the end of the DNA to germline. The CDR3 contains 19 residues. Germline lookup yields CDR1 GEAIGNYY and CDR2 EKD. V was shortened by 4 bases and J by 3 bases, with 29 bases between the two germline ends. The CDR3 loop is CACDIGGHGKDYDADKLIF. DNA of the CDR3: TGTGCCTGTGATATCGGGGGCCATGGGAAGGATTATGACGCCGATAAACTCATCTTT.

This clone was counted many times. The protein given by TCRdb reflects a much larger clone and differs at residue 8 from this DNA's translation, likely from a read error; the protein shown is the DNA's translation. The rearrangement joins TRDV1 to TRDJ1; D is undetermined. The CDR3 contains 15 residues. Germline V gene lookup returns CDR1 TSWWSYY and CDR2 QGS. Trimming cost V 0 bases and J 3 bases, with 11 bases left between them. The CDR3 nucleotides read TGTGCTCTTGGGGAACTACCCCTCTGCCCCGATAAACTCATCTTT. Amino acids: CALGELPLCPDKLIF.

As concerns this clone: The protein TCRdb lists belongs to a much larger clone and differs from this DNA's translation at residue 3, which points to a read error; the protein shown is made from the DNA. The rearrangement joins TRDV1 to TRDJ1; 7 nucleotides match TRDD2. As TCRdb names no J gene, one was assigned here on the basis of a DNA match to germline. Germline lookup yields CDR1 TSWWSYY and CDR2 QGS. This CDR3 contains 21 residues. Here the CDR3 DNA reads TGTGCTTTTGGGAAACCGGCGGGGTTCCTACGTCTGCTGGGCCCCACCGATAAACTCATCTTT. Protein product: CAFGKPAGFLRLLGPTDKLIF.

This clone has only a few counts. The protein recorded in TCRdb matches a much larger clone and deviates from this DNA's translation at residue 18, suggesting a read error; the protein here is obtained by translating the DNA. J is TRDJ3 and V is TRDV2; TRDD3 aligns across 10 bases. The J gene was not available in TCRdb and was assigned here by matching the DNA to germline segments. The CDR3 has 21 residues. Per the germline V gene, CDR1 is GEAIGNYY and CDR2 is EKD. In nucleotides, the CDR3 is TGTGCCTGTGACTCGTCCTGTACTGGGGGATTGGTCTCCTGGGACACCCGACTGATGTTTTTC. Amino acids: CACDSSCTGGLVSWDTRLMFF.

Remarks on this clone: A far bigger clonotype differs at one base, so this is likely a read error. In the same sample, other DNA sequences code for this CDR3. V and J are TRDV1 and TRDJ1, with TRDD3 matching 10 bases. TCRdb leaves out the J gene; it was filled in here by matching the DNA to germline. The junction had 57 bases not matched to a gene; V was cut back by 0 bases and J by 2 bases. Germline CDR1 is TSWWSYY and CDR2 is QGS. There are 34 residues in the CDR3. CDR3 sequence: CALGELVSPWLDLRCLLGDPLSQSTPLQTDKLIF. The CDR3 region has the DNA TGTGCTCTTGGGGAACTCGTTTCCCCTTGGTTGGACCTCCGCTGCCTACTGGGGGATCCTCTTTCCCAGTCCACCCCTCTTCAAACCGATAAACTCATCTTT.

This clone was counted ten times or more. Translating this DNA gives a protein that differs at residue 8 from the TCRdb one, which belongs to a much larger clone; a read error is likely, and the protein shown is this translation. The genes are TRDV2 and TRDJ1, with 9 bases aligning to TRDD3. Here the J gene came from matching the DNA to germline, since TCRdb omits it. Trimming removed 0 bases from V and 0 bases from J; junction bases left unmatched: 7. The germline V gene encodes CDR1 GEAIGNYY and CDR2 EKD. The CDR3 consists of 17 residues. The CDR3, as DNA: TGTGCCTGTGACACCGAGTACCGGGGGATACACACCGATAAACTCATCTTT. This codes for CACDTEYRGIHTDKLIF.